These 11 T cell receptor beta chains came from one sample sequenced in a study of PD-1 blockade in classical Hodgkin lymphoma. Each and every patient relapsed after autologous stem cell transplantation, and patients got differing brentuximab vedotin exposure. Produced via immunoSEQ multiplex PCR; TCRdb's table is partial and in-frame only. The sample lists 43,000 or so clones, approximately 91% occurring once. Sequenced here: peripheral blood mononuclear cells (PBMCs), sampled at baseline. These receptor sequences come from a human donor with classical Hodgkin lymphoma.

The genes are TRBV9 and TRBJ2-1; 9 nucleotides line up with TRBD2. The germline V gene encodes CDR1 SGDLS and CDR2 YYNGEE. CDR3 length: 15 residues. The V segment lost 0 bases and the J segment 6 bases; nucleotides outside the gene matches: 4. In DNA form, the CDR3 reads TGTGCCAGCAGCGTAGGTAGCGGGAGTGGCAATGAGCAGTTCTTC. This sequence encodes CASSVGSGSGNEQFF.

The CDR3 DNA is TGCGCCAGCAGCCAAGTGGGGGCCTACGAGCAGTACTTC. It encodes CASSQVGAYEQYF. The genes are TRBV4-1 and TRBJ2-7; D tentatively reads TRBD1 or TRBD2 (5 bases each). This CDR3 comprises 13 residues. The germline gives CDR1 MGHRA, CDR2 YSYEKL. V shed 1 base and J shed 2 bases, with 6 bases lying between them.

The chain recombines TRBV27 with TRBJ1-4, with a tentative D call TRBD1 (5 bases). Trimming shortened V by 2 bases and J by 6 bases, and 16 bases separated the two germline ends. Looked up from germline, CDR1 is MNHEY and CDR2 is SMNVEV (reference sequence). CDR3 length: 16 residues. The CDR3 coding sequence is TGTGCCAGCAGTTTAAGCGTAGGGGCGAGGTATGAAAAACTGTTTTTT. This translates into CASSLSVGARYEKLFF. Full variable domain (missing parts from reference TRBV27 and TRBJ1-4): EAQVTQNPRYLITVTGKKLTVTCSQNMNHEYMSWYRQDPGLGLRQIYYSMNVEVTDKGDVPEGYKVSRKEKRNFPLILESPSPNQTSLYFCASSLSVGARYEKLFFGSGTQLSVL.

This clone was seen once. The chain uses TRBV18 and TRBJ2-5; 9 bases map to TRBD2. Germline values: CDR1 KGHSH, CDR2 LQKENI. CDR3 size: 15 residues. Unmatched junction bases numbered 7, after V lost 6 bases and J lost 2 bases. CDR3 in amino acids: CASSPLAGVQETQYF. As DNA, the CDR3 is TGTGCCAGCTCGCCCTTAGCGGGAGTTCAAGAGACCCAGTACTTC.

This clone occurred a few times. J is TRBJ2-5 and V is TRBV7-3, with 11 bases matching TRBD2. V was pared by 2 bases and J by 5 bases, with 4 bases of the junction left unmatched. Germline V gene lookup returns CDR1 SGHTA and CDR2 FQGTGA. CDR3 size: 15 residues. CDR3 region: CASSLYSGGAETQYF. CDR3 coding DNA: TGTGCCAGCAGCTTATATAGCGGGGGGGCGGAGACCCAGTACTTC.

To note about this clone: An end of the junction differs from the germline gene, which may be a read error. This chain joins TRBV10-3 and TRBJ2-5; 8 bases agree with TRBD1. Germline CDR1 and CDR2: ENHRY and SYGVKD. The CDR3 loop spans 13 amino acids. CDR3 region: CAISGTGQGTQYF. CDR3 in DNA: TGTGCCATCAGTGGGACAGGGCAAGGGACCCAGTACTTC.

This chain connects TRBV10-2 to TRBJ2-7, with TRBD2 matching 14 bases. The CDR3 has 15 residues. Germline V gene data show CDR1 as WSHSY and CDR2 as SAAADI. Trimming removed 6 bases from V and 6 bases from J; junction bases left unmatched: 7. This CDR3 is CASRGGLAGAVEQYF. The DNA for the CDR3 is TGCGCCAGCAGGGGGGGACTAGCGGGAGCCGTCGAGCAGTACTTC.

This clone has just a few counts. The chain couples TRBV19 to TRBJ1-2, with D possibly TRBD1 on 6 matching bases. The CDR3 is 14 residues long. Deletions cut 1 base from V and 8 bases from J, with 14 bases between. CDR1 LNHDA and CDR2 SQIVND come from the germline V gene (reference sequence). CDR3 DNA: TGTGCCAGTAGTATAGTCGGACAGTCGGGCGGCTACACCTTC. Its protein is CASSIVGQSGGYTF.

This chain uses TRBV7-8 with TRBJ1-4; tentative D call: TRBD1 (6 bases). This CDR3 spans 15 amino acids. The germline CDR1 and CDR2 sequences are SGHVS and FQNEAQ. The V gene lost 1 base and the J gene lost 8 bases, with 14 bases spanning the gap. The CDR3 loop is CASSLVGGRNEKLFF. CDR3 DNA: TGTGCCAGCAGCTTAGTTGGGGGGCGAAACGAAAAACTGTTTTTT.

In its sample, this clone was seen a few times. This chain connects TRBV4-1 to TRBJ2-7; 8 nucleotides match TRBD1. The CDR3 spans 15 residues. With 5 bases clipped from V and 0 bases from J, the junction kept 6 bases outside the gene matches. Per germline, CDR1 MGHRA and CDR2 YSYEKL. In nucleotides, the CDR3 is TGCGCCAGCAGCTACACCGGGACAGGCTCCTACGAGCAGTACTTC. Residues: CASSYTGTGSYEQYF.

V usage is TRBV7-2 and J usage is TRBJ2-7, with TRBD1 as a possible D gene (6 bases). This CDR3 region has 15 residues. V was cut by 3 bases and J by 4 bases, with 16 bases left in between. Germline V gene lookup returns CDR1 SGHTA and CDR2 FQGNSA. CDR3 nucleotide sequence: TGTGCCAGCAGCTTCGACAGGAGACCTCTTTACGAGCAGTACTTC. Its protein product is CASSFDRRPLYEQYF.